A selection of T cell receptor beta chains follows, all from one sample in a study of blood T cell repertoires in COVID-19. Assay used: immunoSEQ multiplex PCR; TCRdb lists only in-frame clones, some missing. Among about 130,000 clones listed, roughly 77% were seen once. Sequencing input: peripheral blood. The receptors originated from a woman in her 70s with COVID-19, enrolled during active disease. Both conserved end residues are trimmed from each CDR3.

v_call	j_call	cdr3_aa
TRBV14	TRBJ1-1	ASSPQKGVSTEAF
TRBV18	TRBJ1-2	ASSLTSTVLFYT
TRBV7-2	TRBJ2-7	ASSLSPGAYEQY
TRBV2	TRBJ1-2	ASCPPPGAGGAPWGYT
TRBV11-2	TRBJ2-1	ASSPRTSGRGGNEQF
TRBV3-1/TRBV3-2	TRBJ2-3	ASSHLAGGPDTQY
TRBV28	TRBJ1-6	ASSSSTLSNSPLH
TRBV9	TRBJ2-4	ASSSLAVGNIQY
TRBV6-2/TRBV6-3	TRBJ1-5	ASSYRGSNQPQH
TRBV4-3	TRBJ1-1	ASSQEYGGTQAF
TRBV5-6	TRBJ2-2	ASRGSGGPVGELF
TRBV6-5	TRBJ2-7	ASTLTGNEQY
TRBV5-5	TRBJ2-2	ASSLDTANTGELF
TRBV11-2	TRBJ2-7	ASSLVAQGPYEQY
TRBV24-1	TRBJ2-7	ATGGGPQGLPPLYEQY
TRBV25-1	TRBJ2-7	ASSMRGGQY
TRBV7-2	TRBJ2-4	ASSLIVAKNIQY
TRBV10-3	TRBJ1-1	AISDPGRGPRGTEAF
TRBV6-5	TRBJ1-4	ASSRDRVWEKLF
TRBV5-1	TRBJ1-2	ASSFGSAAGYT
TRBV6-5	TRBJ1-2	ASSQGDYGYT
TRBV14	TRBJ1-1	ASSLRTGRDTEAF
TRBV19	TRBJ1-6	ASSMARGGLRGNSPLH
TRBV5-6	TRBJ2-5	ASSPTVSGQETQY
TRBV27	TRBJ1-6	ASRPQGWRESPLH
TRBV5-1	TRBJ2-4	ASSLVLAGASRNIQY
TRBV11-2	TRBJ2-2	ASSSHRGRDGELF
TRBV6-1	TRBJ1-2	ASSDRPGQGVYGYT
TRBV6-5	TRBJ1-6	ASRAAGSPLH
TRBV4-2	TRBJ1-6	ASSQEFRADNSPLH
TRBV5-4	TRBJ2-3	ASSVTPGADTQY
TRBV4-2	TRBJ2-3	ASSQAYHLQGIRTDTQY
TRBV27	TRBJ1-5	ASSSGQGVGNSNQPQH
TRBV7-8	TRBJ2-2	ASSLAGTSITGELF
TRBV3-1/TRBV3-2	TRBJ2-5	ASRNRLAGGPDSETQY
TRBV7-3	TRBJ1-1	ASSLNVGGKEAF
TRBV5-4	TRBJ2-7	ASSLAGAGASYEQY
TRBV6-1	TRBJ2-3	ASSETGGPPDTQY
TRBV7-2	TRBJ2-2	ASSLGLAGGLHRELF
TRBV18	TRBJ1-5	ASSRTTGIYQPQH
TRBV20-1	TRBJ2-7	SARGGYEQY
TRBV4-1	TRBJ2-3	ASSQSPQRGGPRTQY
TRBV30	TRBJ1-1	AWSSGQGDKAF
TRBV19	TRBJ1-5	ASSMRDLGNQPQH
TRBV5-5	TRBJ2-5	ASSLGQHQETQY
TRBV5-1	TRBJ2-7	ASSLVQGGEQY
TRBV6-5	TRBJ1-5	ASSSGTGGNQPQH
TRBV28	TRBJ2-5	ASSPRETQY
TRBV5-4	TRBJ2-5	ASSLDQRGGGETQY
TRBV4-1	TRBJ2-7	ASSQGVGQGPYEQY